The rows below give T cell receptor beta chains drawn from one sample of a study of cytomegalovirus exposure and HLA in healthy donors. Sequencing used immunoSEQ multiplex PCR; TCRdb keeps in-frame clones, though not all of them. This table holds fewer than 90,000 clones, around 82% found once. The sequenced sample was PBMCs. The receptors originated from a woman in her late teens or twenties in good health and CMV-seropositive. CDR3s include the opening cysteine and the closing phenylalanine or tryptophan. Fields, in order: clone size, D gene, J gene, CDR3 length, V gene, CDR3 DNA, CDR3 protein. The D gene is left open where the match is weak. Where a row states a size, it is once, few, many or the class of an expanded clone; other rows omit it.

abundance: NA
d_gene: TRBD1
j_gene: TRBJ1-2
len: 14
v_gene: TRBV4-2
CDR3nt: TGTGCCAGCAGCCAGGGAGACAGGGACTATGGCTACACCTTC
CDR3aa: CASSQGDRDYGYTF

abundance: few
d_gene: NA
j_gene: TRBJ2-1
len: 15
v_gene: TRBV9
CDR3nt: TGTGCCAGCAGCGTAGGAGCCTACTCCTACAATGAGCAGTTCTTC
CDR3aa: CASSVGAYSYNEQFF

abundance: NA
d_gene: TRBD1
j_gene: TRBJ1-5
len: 14
v_gene: TRBV28
CDR3nt: TGTGCCAGCAGTTTGACAGGGAGTGGACAGCCCCAGCATTTT
CDR3aa: CASSLTGSGQPQHF

abundance: NA
d_gene: NA
j_gene: TRBJ2-7
len: 13
v_gene: TRBV7-6
CDR3nt: TGTGCCAGCAGCTTAGATCCCGGTCGCGAGCAGTACTTC
CDR3aa: CASSLDPGREQYF

abundance: NA
d_gene: TRBD1
j_gene: TRBJ2-7
len: 16
v_gene: TRBV5-5
CDR3nt: TGTGCCAGCAGCCCCCCCGGGACAGGGTTGTTCTACGAGCAGTACTTC
CDR3aa: CASSPPGTGLFYEQYF

abundance: NA
d_gene: NA
j_gene: TRBJ1-1
len: 13
v_gene: TRBV11-3
CDR3nt: TGTGCCAGCAGCTTAGATAGGGGATCCGAAGCTTTCTTT
CDR3aa: CASSLDRGSEAFF

abundance: NA
d_gene: TRBD2
j_gene: TRBJ2-3
len: 19
v_gene: TRBV18
CDR3nt: TGTGCCAGCTCACCAGGGGGACTAGCGGGGGGACTTCGCACAGATACGCAGTATTTT
CDR3aa: CASSPGGLAGGLRTDTQYF

abundance: NA
d_gene: NA
j_gene: TRBJ2-5
len: 15
v_gene: TRBV7-2
CDR3nt: TGTGCCAGCATCACTAATCAGGGCGTGCAAGAGACCCAGTACTTC
CDR3aa: CASITNQGVQETQYF

abundance: NA
d_gene: TRBD2
j_gene: TRBJ2-5
len: 16
v_gene: TRBV7-2
CDR3nt: TGTGCCAGCAGACCCCCGGGACTAGCGGGCGTGGAGACCCAGTACTTC
CDR3aa: CASRPPGLAGVETQYF

abundance: NA
d_gene: NA
j_gene: TRBJ1-1
len: 13
v_gene: TRBV6-6
CDR3nt: TGTGCCAGCACCCCCCCGGGGAACACTGAAGCTTTCTTT
CDR3aa: CASTPPGNTEAFF

abundance: NA
d_gene: NA
j_gene: TRBJ1-1
len: 12
v_gene: TRBV18
CDR3nt: TGTGCCAGCTCACAGCAGGGCACTGAAGCTTTCTTT
CDR3aa: CASSQQGTEAFF

abundance: NA
d_gene: TRBD1
j_gene: TRBJ1-3
len: 13
v_gene: TRBV7-2
CDR3nt: TGTGCCAGCAGCAGGGGGCGCGTGAACACCATATATTTT
CDR3aa: CASSRGRVNTIYF